Presented here are 6 T cell receptor beta chains from one specimen sequenced in a study of blood T cell repertoires in COVID-19 (TCRdb year 2020). The library was prepared using the immunoSEQ multiplex PCR assay. Drawn from immuneACCESS, this table holds only the in-frame rearrangements with V and J called that TCRdb kept. Clones are partly lost; checked studies trace under half to an unresolved V gene and leave the rest unexplained. The sample data list roughly 260,000 clones, and 91% of these were observed just once. The ten largest account for about 2.5% of the sample. The specimen sequenced was peripheral blood. The receptors were sampled from a person aged 18 to 35 with COVID-19, enrolled during active disease.

The rearrangement uses TRBV12-2 and TRBJ2-3; the listed D gene, TRBD2, was not tested against the DNA. TRBV12-2 represents a pseudogene. The CDR3 spans 14 residues. CDR3 protein: CASQREGAKDTQYF. In DNA, the CDR3 is TGTGCAAGCCAGCGGGAGGGGGCGAAAGATACGCAGTATTTT.

The chain carries TRBV7-9 and TRBJ2-1; D perhaps matches TRBD2 (6 bases). Trimming stripped 3 bases from V and 0 bases from J, with 9 bases between. The germline CDR1 and CDR2 sequences are SEHNR and FQNEAQ (reference sequence). The CDR3 spans 15 residues. CDR3 region: CASSFRDFSYNEQFF. CDR3 DNA: TGTGCCAGCAGCTTTCGGGACTTCTCCTACAATGAGCAGTTCTTC.

The count of this clone is one. The chain has TRBV19 and TRBJ1-5; TRBD1 is a possible D gene (6 bases). V shed 1 base and J shed 6 bases, with 13 bases lying between them. CDR1 is LNHDA and CDR2 is SQIVND in the germline V gene (reference sequence). The CDR3 extends over 15 amino acids. The CDR3 bases are TGTGCCAGTAGTATAGGGACAGTACTGATTCAGCCCCAGCATTTT. It encodes CASSIGTVLIQPQHF.

This clone has only one observation. This chain connects TRBV4-2 to TRBJ2-2; 9 nucleotides agree with TRBD2. The CDR3 is made up of 17 amino acids. V lost 0 bases, J lost 4 bases, and 6 bases stayed unmatched. Germline values: CDR1 LGHNA, CDR2 YNFKEQ. The CDR3 protein is CASSQDPSGEFTGELFF. The CDR3 coding sequence is TGTGCCAGCAGCCAAGATCCTAGCGGGGAATTCACCGGGGAGCTGTTTTTT.

V and J are TRBV6-1 and TRBJ2-7; 9 bases align to TRBD2. In germline, CDR1 is MNHNS, CDR2 SASEGT. The ends lost 0 bases at V and 2 bases at J; junction bases unmatched: 8. The CDR3 length is 17 residues. In DNA, the CDR3 is TGTGCCAGCAGTGAAGCACTCTCGTCTAGCGGGACCTACGAGCAGTACTTC. Translated: CASSEALSSSGTYEQYF.

The rearrangement uses TRBV5-1 and TRBJ2-1; 7 nucleotides align to TRBD2. The length of the CDR3 is 13 residues. J was trimmed by 7 bases and V by 2 bases; bases with no gene match: 3. Germline CDR1 reads SGHRS; CDR2 reads YFSETQ. Here the CDR3 DNA reads TGCGCCAGCAGCTTCGGACTAGTTAATGAGCAGTTCTTC. Translated, it gives CASSFGLVNEQFF.